A selection of T cell receptor beta chains follows, all from one sample in a study of Graves' ophthalmopathy and Graves' hyperthyroidism. Each CDR3 protein gets one entry after TCRdb re-called the multiplex PCR reads with MiXCR. The sample contains about 420,000 distinct CDR3 sequences, more than 20% of which appear only once. The sequencing sample was made of peripheral blood. The receptors originated from a woman aged 18 to 35 with stable Graves' hyperthyroidism. Both conserved end residues are part of each CDR3. The D gene is left open where the match is weak. Expanded clones get a size class; other rows say once, few or many, or leave the size out.

TRBV29-1	many	TRBD1	TRBJ1-1	TGCAGCGAATGGGACAGCTATGGTGAAGCTTTCTTT	CSEWDSYGEAFF
TRBV4-2	many	TRBD1	TRBJ2-7	TGTGCCAGCAGCCGTGAGACAGGGTCGGATTGGTACGAGCAGTACTTC	CASSRETGSDWYEQYF
TRBV7-8	-	-	TRBJ2-5	TGTGCCAGCAGCTTAGGACCACAGGACGAGGAGACCCAGTACTTC	CASSLGPQDEETQYF
TRBV7-9	few	TRBD1	TRBJ2-4	TGTGCCAGCAGCGCAAGACAGGGTGTTATTCAGTACTTC	CASSARQGVIQYF
TRBV28	many	TRBD1	TRBJ1-1	TGTGCCAGCAGTCCCGGACAGGGGGGCCGGGCTTTCTTT	CASSPGQGGRAFF
TRBV5-1	once	-	TRBJ2-7	TGCGCCAGCAGTCCGGGGGCGGGGTACCCTTCCTACGAGCAGTACTTC	CASSPGAGYPSYEQYF
TRBV27	many	-	TRBJ2-7	TGTGCCAGCAGTTCCTTGGGGGTTTCCTACGAGCAGTACTTC	CASSSLGVSYEQYF
TRBV20-1	many	-	TRBJ1-6	TGCAGTGCTAGAGGTGGTTCACCCCTCCACTTT	CSARGGSPLHF
TRBV20-1	many	-	TRBJ2-2	TGCAGTGCAGACTCCCCCAGGACCGGGGAGCTGTTTTTT	CSADSPRTGELFF
TRBV4-1	-	TRBD2	TRBJ2-7	TGCGCCAGCGGCAAACTAGCGGGGGTTTTCTACGAGCAGTACTTC	CASGKLAGVFYEQYF
TRBV28	many	-	TRBJ2-7	TGTGCCAGCAGTTTAACGGGAAACTACGAGCAGTACTTC	CASSLTGNYEQYF
TRBV28	-	TRBD2	TRBJ2-7	TGTGCCAGCAGTCTAGCGGGAAGGTACGAGCAGTACTTC	CASSLAGRYEQYF
TRBV30	many	TRBD1	TRBJ1-6	TGTGCCTGGAGTGCCCCTCGGACAGGGGGAAATGGATCACCCCTCCACTTT	CAWSAPRTGGNGSPLHF
TRBV19	many	-	TRBJ2-7	TGTGCCAGTAGTATCAGGGGCGGGAGCCACGAGCAGTACTTC	CASSIRGGSHEQYF
TRBV5-1	many	TRBD1	TRBJ2-4	TGCGCCAGCAGCTTGGTAGGGGGCTGGTCCAAAAACATTCAGTACTTC	CASSLVGGWSKNIQYF
TRBV6-1	-	-	TRBJ1-2	TGTGCCAGCAGATTTGGCCGCGGAGCTAACTATGGCTACACCTTC	CASRFGRGANYGYTF
TRBV6-2/TRBV6-3	many	-	TRBJ2-5	TGTGCCAGCAGTACCTGGGAGCCACAAGAGACCCAGTACTTC	CASSTWEPQETQYF
TRBV9	many	-	TRBJ1-6	TGTGCCAGCAGCGTAGGGGGAATTTCGTCACCCCTCCACTTT	CASSVGGISSPLHF
TRBV12-5	-	-	TRBJ2-5	TGTGCTAGTGGTTTGGGGAGCGGGGAGACCCAGTACTTC	CASGLGSGETQYF
TRBV18	few	TRBD2	TRBJ2-7	TGTGCCAGCTCCCCCTTGGGGGGGAACTACGAGCAGTACTTC	CASSPLGGNYEQYF
TRBV12-3/TRBV12-4	-	-	TRBJ2-4	TGTGCCAGCAGTTTAGATGGCAGGGAGGAAAACATTAAGTACTTC	CASSLDGREENIKYF
TRBV5-1	many	TRBD1	TRBJ2-2	TGCGCCAGCAGCTTGGAGGGACAGCTGAACACCGGGGAGCTGTTTTTT	CASSLEGQLNTGELFF
TRBV5-1	-	TRBD2	TRBJ2-2	TGCGCCAGCAGCTTGTACCGGGAGGGCCCATCCGGGGAGCTGTTTTTT	CASSLYREGPSGELFF
TRBV20-1	-	-	TRBJ2-5	TGCAGTGCTAGCCGGGAGGCAGGGGTAGGGGAGACCCAGTACTTC	CSASREAGVGETQYF
TRBV10-3	-	-	TRBJ1-2	TGTGCCATCAGTGATGGCAGGTTAACCTACTATGGCTACACCTTC	CAISDGRLTYYGYTF
TRBV12-3/TRBV12-4	-	TRBD1	TRBJ1-1	TGTGCCAGCAGACCGACAGGGGAAAACACTGAAGCTTTCTTT	CASRPTGENTEAFF
TRBV6-5	-	TRBD1	TRBJ1-2	TGTGCCAGCAGTTATGTTAGGACAGGGGGGTCCTATGGCTACACCTTC	CASSYVRTGGSYGYTF
TRBV6-5	many	-	TRBJ2-7	TGTGCCAGCAGTTACTCTTCGGCCTCCTACGAGCAGTACTTC	CASSYSSASYEQYF